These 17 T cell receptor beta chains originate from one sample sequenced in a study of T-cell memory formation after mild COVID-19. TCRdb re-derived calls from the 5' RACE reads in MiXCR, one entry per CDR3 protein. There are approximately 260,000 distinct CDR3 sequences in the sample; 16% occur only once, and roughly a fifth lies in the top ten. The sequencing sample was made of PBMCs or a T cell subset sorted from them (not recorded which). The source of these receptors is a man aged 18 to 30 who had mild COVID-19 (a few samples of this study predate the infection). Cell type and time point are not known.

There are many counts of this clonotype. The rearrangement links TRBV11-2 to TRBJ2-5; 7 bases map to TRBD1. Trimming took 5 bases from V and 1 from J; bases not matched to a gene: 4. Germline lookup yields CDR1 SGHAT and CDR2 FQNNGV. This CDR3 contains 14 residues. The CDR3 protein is CASSPGGTQETQYF. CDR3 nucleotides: TGTGCCAGCAGCCCAGGGGGTACCCAAGAGACCCAGTACTTC.

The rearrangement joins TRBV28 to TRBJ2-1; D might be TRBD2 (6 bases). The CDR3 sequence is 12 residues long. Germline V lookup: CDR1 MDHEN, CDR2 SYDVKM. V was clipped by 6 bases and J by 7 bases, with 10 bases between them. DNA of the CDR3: TGTGCCAGCAGGGCGGGGCGGAATGAGCAGTTCTTC. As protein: CASRAGRNEQFF.

The DNA of the CDR3 is TGTGCCAGCAGCTGGGGCGAGATAGGGACAGATACGCAGTATTTT. Protein product: CASSWGEIGTDTQYF. The chain couples TRBV5-6 to TRBJ2-3; tentatively, D is TRBD1 (5 bases). The germline V and J ends were trimmed by 3 bases and 3 bases, with 14 bases remaining between them. The CDR3 spans 15 residues. Germline V gene data show CDR1 as SGHDT and CDR2 as YYEEEE.

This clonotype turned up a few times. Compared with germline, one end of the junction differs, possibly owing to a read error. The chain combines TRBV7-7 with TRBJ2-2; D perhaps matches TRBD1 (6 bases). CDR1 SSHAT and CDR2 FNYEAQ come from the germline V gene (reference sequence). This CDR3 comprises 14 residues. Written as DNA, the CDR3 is TGTGCTAGCAGCTTACAACAGGGTGGCGGGGAGCTGTTTTTT. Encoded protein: CASSLQQGGGELFF.

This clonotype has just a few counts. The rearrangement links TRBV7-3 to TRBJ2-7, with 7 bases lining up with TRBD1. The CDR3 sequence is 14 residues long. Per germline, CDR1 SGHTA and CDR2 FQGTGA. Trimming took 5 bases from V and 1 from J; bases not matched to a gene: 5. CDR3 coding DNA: TGTGCCAGCAGCCCGACAGGGCCGTCCTACGAGCAGTACGTC. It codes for CASSPTGPSYEQYV.

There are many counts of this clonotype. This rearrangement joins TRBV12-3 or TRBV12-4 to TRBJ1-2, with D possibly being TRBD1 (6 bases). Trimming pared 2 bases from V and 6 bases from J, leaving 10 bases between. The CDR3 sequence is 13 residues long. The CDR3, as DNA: TGTGCCAGCAGTTTAAGTTCAGGGGATGGCTACACCTTC. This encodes CASSLSSGDGYTF.

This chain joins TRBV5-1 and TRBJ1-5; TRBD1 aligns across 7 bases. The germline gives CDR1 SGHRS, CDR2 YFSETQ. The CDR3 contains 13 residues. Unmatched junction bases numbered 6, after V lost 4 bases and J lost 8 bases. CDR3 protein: CASSPRGLKPQHF. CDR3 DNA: TGCGCCAGCAGCCCGAGGGGGCTGAAGCCCCAGCATTTT.

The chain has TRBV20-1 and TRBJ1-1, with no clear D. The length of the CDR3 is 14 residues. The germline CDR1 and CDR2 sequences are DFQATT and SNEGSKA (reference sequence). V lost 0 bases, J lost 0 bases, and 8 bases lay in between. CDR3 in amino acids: CSAREREMNTEAFF. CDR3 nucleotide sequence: TGCAGTGCTAGAGAGAGGGAGATGAACACTGAAGCTTTCTTT.

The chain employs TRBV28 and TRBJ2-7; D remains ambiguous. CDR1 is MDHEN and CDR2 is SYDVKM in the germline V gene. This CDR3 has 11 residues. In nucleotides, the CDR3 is TGTGCAAGCAGTAAGTTCCGCGAGCAGTACGTC. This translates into CASSKFREQYV.

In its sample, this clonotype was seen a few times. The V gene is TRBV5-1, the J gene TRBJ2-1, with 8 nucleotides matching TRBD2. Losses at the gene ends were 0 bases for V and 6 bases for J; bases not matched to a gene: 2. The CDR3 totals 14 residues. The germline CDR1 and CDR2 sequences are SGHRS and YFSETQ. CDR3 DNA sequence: TGCGCCAGCAGCTTGGTGGGGACTAGCAATGAGCAGTTCTTC. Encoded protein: CASSLVGTSNEQFF.

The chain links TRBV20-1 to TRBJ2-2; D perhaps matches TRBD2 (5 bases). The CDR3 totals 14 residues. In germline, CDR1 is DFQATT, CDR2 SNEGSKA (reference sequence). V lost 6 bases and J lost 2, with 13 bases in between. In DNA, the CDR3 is TGCAGTGCCATCTCGGCGGGTAACACCGGGGAGCTGTTTTTT. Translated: CSAISAGNTGELFF.

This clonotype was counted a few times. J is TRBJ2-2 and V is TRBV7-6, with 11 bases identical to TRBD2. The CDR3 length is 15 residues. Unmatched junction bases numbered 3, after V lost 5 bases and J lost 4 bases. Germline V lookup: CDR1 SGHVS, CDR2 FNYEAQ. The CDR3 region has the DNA TGTGCCAGCAGCCAAACTAGCGGGGGCACCGGGGAGCTGTTTTTT. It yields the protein CASSQTSGGTGELFF.

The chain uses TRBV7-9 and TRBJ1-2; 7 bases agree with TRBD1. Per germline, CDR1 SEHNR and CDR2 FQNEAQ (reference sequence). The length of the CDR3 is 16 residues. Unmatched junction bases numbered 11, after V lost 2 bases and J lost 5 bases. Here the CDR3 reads CASSLFPRAGGYGYTF. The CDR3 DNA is TGTGCCAGCAGCTTATTCCCACGGGCAGGGGGTTATGGCTACACCTTC. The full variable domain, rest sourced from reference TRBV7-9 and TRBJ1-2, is DTGVSQNPRHKITKRGQNVTFRCDPISEHNRLYWYRQTLGQGPEFLTYFQNEAQLEKSRLLSDRFSAERPKGSFSTLEIQRTEQGDSAMYLCASSLFPRAGGYGYTFGSGTRLTVV.

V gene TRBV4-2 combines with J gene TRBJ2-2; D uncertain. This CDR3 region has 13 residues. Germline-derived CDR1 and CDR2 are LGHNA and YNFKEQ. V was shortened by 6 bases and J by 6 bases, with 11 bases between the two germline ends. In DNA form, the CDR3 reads TGTGCCAGCAGGGAAAAATTGGCCGGGGAGCTGTTTTTT. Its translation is CASREKLAGELFF.

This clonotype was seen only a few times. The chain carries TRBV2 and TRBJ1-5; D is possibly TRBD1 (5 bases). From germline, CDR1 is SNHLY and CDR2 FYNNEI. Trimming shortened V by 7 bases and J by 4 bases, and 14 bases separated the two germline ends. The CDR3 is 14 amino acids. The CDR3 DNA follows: TGTGCCAGCACAGGTTGGGGGGGGAATCAGCCCCAGCATTTT. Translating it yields CASTGWGGNQPQHF. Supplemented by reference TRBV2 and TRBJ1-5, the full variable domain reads EPEVTQTPSHQVTQMGQEVILRCVPISNHLYFYWYRQILGQKVEFLVSFYNNEISEKSEIFDDQFSVERPDGSNFTLKIRSTKLEDSAMYFCASTGWGGNQPQHFGDGTRLSIL.

CDR3 in amino acids: CASSLGLTSGGAGETQYF. CDR3 bases: TGTGCCAGCAGCCTAGGGCTTACTAGCGGGGGGGCTGGAGAGACCCAGTACTTC. The rearrangement links TRBV7-2 to TRBJ2-5; 13 bases are a match to TRBD2. The CDR3 spans 18 residues. Germline CDR1 reads SGHTA; CDR2 reads FQGNSA. The trim removed 5 bases at V and 4 bases at J, leaving 13 bases unmatched.

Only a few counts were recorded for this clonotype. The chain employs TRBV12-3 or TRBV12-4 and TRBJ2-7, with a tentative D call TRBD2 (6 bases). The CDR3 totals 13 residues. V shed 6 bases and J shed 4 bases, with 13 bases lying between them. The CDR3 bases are TGTGCCAGCAGCCCGGGACTTTCATACGAGCAGTACGTC. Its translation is CASSPGLSYEQYV.